This T cell receptor (beta chain) was recorded in a study of lymphopenia after photon versus proton radiotherapy. Regarding the study as a whole: Post-nadir diversity loss with photons came from oligoclonal expansion, particularly CD8+ Temra cells.

Of note for this clone: Its antigen is undetermined.

Using immunoSEQ multiplex PCR, the repertoire was profiled, and TCRdb retains in-frame clones only, with some absent. This sample carries some 14,000 clones, approximately 83% of them seen once, and the ten largest clones take approximately 27%. With 4 bases clipped from V and 7 bases from J, the junction kept 18 bases outside the gene matches. The CDR3 is 20 amino acids. Germline loops: CDR1 SGDLS, CDR2 YYNGEE. The TCR comes from a man aged 45-65 years with gastric cancer. The chain uses TRBV9 and TRBJ2-2; 14 nucleotides line up with TRBD2. The source material was peripheral blood, sampled from a patient treated with photon-based radiotherapy. The CDR3 sequence: CASSTGTSGGRSGWSGELFF. The CDR3 nucleotides read TGTGCCAGCAGCACGGGGACTAGCGGGGGCCGCTCGGGGTGGAGCGGGGAGCTGTTTTTT.